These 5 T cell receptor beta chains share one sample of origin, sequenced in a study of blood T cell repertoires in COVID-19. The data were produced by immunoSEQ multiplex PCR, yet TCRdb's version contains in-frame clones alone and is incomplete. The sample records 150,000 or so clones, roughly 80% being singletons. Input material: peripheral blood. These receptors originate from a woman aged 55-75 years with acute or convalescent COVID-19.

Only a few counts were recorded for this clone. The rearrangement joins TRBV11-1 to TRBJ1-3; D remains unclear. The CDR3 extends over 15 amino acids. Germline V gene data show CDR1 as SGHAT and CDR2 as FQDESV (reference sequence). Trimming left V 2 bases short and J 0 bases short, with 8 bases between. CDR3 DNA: TGTGCCAGCAGCTTACTTTCGGGCTCTGGAAACACCATATATTTT. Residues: CASSLLSGSGNTIYF.

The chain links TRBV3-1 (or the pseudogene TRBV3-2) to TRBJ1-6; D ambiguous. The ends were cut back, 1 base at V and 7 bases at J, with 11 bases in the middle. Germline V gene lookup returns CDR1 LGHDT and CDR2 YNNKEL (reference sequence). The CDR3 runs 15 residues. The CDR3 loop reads CASSQARLGNSPLHF. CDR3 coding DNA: TGTGCCAGCAGCCAAGCCAGGCTTGGAAATTCACCCCTCCACTTT.

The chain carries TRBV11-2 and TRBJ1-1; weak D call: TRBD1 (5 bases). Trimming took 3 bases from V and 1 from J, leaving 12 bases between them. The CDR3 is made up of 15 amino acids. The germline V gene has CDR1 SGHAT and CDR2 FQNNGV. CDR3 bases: TGTGCCAGCAGCTTGTACCGACAGAAGAACACTGAAGCTTTCTTT. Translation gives CASSLYRQKNTEAFF. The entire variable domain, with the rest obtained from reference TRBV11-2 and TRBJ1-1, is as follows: EAGVAQSPRYKIIEKRQSVAFWCNPISGHATLYWYQQILGQGPKLLIQFQNNGVVDDSQLPKDRFSAERLKGVDSTLKIQPAKLEDSAVYLCASSLYRQKNTEAFFGQGTRLTVV.

CDR3 sequence reads: CSARGQGGDYGYTF. The CDR3 nucleotides read TGCAGCGCACGGGGGCAGGGAGGGGACTATGGCTACACCTTC. The chain carries TRBV29-1 and TRBJ1-2; tentatively, D is TRBD1 (6 bases). CDR3 size: 14 residues. Trimming stripped 7 bases from V and 3 bases from J, with 18 bases between. The germline V gene encodes CDR1 SQVTM and CDR2 ANQGSEA.

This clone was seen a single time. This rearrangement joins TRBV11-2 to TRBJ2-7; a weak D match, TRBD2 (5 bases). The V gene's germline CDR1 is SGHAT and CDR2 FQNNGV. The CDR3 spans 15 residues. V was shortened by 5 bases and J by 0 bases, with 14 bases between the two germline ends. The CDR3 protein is CASSKEAVSSYEQYF. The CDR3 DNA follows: TGTGCCAGCAGCAAGGAGGCGGTAAGCTCCTACGAGCAGTACTTC.